Following are 5 T cell receptor beta chains from one sample sequenced in a study of cytomegalovirus exposure and HLA in healthy donors. The PCR employed 60 Vbeta primers together with 13 Jbeta primers. Only in-frame clones appear in the TCRdb table, and some are missing; sequencing was by immunoSEQ multiplex PCR. This sample yields more than 100,000 clones, of which 79% are seen a single time; about 1% belongs to the top ten. The sequenced sample was PBMCs. The source is a male donor in good health and CMV-seronegative.

The sample holds one count of this clone. This chain links TRBV6-1 with TRBJ1-5; D gene ambiguous. The CDR3 loop spans 15 amino acids. The V end was cut by 2 bases, the J end by 9 bases, with 17 bases between. Germline CDR1 is MNHNS and CDR2 is SASEGT. CDR3 sequence: CASSEQVSLEWPQHF. In DNA form, the CDR3 reads TGTGCCAGCAGTGAACAGGTTTCCTTAGAGTGGCCCCAGCATTTT.

The V gene is TRBV7-8, the J gene TRBJ2-7; possible D gene TRBD1, 6 bases. V dropped 8 bases and J dropped 4 bases, with 24 bases sitting between them. Germline V gene sequence: CDR1 SGHVS, CDR2 FQNEAQ. CDR3 size: 16 residues. CDR3 DNA: TGTGCCAGCCGCCGCACTGGACAGACCGAGTTTTACGAGCAGTACTTC. Translated: CASRRTGQTEFYEQYF.

The chain employs TRBV6-1 and TRBJ2-1; TRBD2 agrees at 10 bases. CDR1 is MNHNS, CDR2 SASEGT, per germline. The CDR3 loop spans 15 amino acids. The J segment lost 9 bases and the V segment lost 4 bases, leaving 9 bases of the junction unmatched. The CDR3 coding sequence is TGTGCCAGCAGTGTACAGCGGGGGGGCCTAGGTGAGCAGTTCTTC. Its protein is CASSVQRGGLGEQFF.

This chain connects TRBV6-5 to TRBJ2-5, with 7 nucleotides matching TRBD2. Germline assignment: CDR1 MNHEY and CDR2 SVGAGI. This CDR3 has 13 amino acids. V was clipped by 2 bases and J by 5 bases; unmatched bases: 2. CDR3 amino acids: CASSYGREETQYF. The CDR3 region has the DNA TGTGCCAGCAGTTACGGGAGGGAGGAGACCCAGTACTTC.

V is TRBV18 and J is TRBJ2-5; D may be TRBD1 (5 bases). This CDR3 contains 16 residues. Deletions cut 1 base from V and 4 bases from J, with 16 bases between. In germline, CDR1 is KGHSH, CDR2 LQKENI. The CDR3 nucleotides read TGTGCCAGCTCACCACTGACAGCTCCTCACGGAGAGACCCAGTACTTC. This encodes CASSPLTAPHGETQYF.